This entry is about one TCR beta chain. The antigen remains unidentified. Amplification of TCR beta CDR3 regions used RNA as the template. In the first-round RT-PCR of the TCR CDR3, the HTBI primer set was used. TCRdb used MiXCR to reprocess the multiplex PCR reads, holding one entry per CDR3 protein. The data contain 400,000 or so distinct CDR3 sequences, 13% to 15% of them singletons. Enrolled ophthalmopathy patients presented with a Clinical Activity Score of at least 3, a NOSPECS grade of at least 4, and disease duration under 3 months. The authors obtained PBMCs from more than 8 ml of fresh peripheral blood. The data were obtained in a study of T cells in Graves' hyperthyroidism and ophthalmopathy. Study-level points and caveats: Through a model of 13 V-J features, ophthalmopathy was separated from stable hyperthyroidism.

Germline assignment: CDR1 SGDLS and CDR2 YYNGEE. V lost 0 bases, J lost 1 base, and 10 bases lay in between. CDR3 length equals 15 residues. The material sequenced was blood. The sequence was collected from a woman aged 60-75 years with Graves' ophthalmopathy. This chain links TRBV9 with TRBJ2-5; a possible D gene is TRBD2 (6 bases). CDR3 sequence: CASSVAGGIQETQYF. The CDR3 bases are TGTGCCAGCAGCGTAGCTGGAGGGATCCAAGAGACCCAGTACTTC.